One sample yielded the 14 T cell receptor beta chains listed below, sequenced in a study of shared clonotypes between healthy human individuals. The method was immunoSEQ multiplex PCR; TCRdb's version includes in-frame clones alone and lacks a portion of them. The table includes under 850,000 clones, 55% to 75% detected once. The material sequenced was memory CD4+ T cells sorted from blood. Subset described: CD45RA-negative fraction. The receptors were sampled from a woman aged 30 to 39 in good health.

The chain is built from TRBV6-4 and TRBJ1-5; D is perhaps TRBD1 (5 bases). This CDR3 contains 15 residues. Germline V lookup: CDR1 MRHNA, CDR2 SNTAGT. V lost 0 bases, J lost 4 bases, and 10 bases lay in between. The CDR3 spells CASSDSAGGNQPQHF. The CDR3 coding sequence is TGTGCCAGCAGTGACTCGGCGGGGGGGAATCAGCCCCAGCATTTT.

The genes are TRBV5-6 and TRBJ2-3, with D possibly TRBD2 on 6 matching bases. The CDR3 covers 15 residues. V was shortened by 5 bases and J by 3 bases, with 16 bases between the two germline ends. Germline V gives CDR1 SGHDT, CDR2 YYEEEE. CDR3 sequence: CASRVFRERTDTQYF. As DNA, the CDR3 is TGTGCCAGCAGGGTTTTTCGGGAGAGGACAGATACGCAGTATTTT.

The sample holds a few counts of this clone. V usage is TRBV30 and J usage is TRBJ1-1, with TRBD1 matching 11 bases. V lost 2 bases and J lost 6; bases outside the gene matches: 5. The germline V gene encodes CDR1 GTSNPN and CDR2 SVGIG (reference sequence). This CDR3 comprises 14 residues. This chain's CDR3 is CAWSTGQGAAEAFF. Here the CDR3 DNA reads TGTGCCTGGAGTACCGGACAGGGGGCCGCTGAAGCTTTCTTT.

The chain combines TRBV6-4 with TRBJ1-2, with D unclear. The CDR3 extends over 11 amino acids. Trimming left V 2 bases short and J 13 bases short, with 11 bases between. Looked up from germline, CDR1 is MRHNA and CDR2 is SNTAGT. CDR3 bases: TGTGCCAGCAGTGACCCTGGACGAGTCACCTTC. This translates into CASSDPGRVTF.

The rearrangement links TRBV2 to TRBJ2-1, with D unclear. CDR1 is SNHLY, CDR2 FYNNEI, per germline. The CDR3 runs 12 residues. V was trimmed by 7 bases and J by 3 bases, leaving 7 bases between them. CDR3 nucleotides: TGTGCCAGCACCCACAGCTACAATGAGCAGTTCTTC. Protein sequence: CASTHSYNEQFF. Supplemented by reference TRBV2 and TRBJ2-1, the full variable domain reads EPEVTQTPSHQVTQMGQEVILRCVPISNHLYFYWYRQILGQKVEFLVSFYNNEISEKSEIFDDQFSVERPDGSNFTLKIRSTKLEDSAMYFCASTHSYNEQFFGPGTRLTVL.

This clone was seen only once. V usage is TRBV19 and J usage is TRBJ2-2, with unresolved D. Trimming cost V 10 bases and J 2 bases, with 14 bases left between them. The CDR3 is 14 residues long. Germline V gene lookup returns CDR1 LNHDA and CDR2 SQIVND (reference sequence). DNA for the CDR3: TGTGCCACCATCAGTCGGCGAAACACCGGGGAGCTGTTTTTT. Amino acids: CATISRRNTGELFF.

This clone was observed a few times. The chain employs TRBV7-3 and TRBJ1-2, with TRBD1 as a possible D gene (5 bases). The germline gives CDR1 SGHTA, CDR2 FQGTGA. With 5 bases removed from V and 7 bases from J, the gap between germline ends came to 14 bases. This CDR3 is 13 amino acids long. The CDR3 DNA reads TGTGCCAGCAGCCCCACAGGAGTCGGTGGCTACACCTTC. It encodes CASSPTGVGGYTF.

Comments on this clone: The junction shows a germline mismatch at one end, possibly a read error. V gene TRBV7-3 combines with J gene TRBJ2-1; TRBD1 might be the D (5 bases). In germline, CDR1 is SGHTA, CDR2 FQGTGA. The CDR3 is 16 residues long. This CDR3 reads CASSSQVVSSYNEQFF. CDR3 DNA: TGTGCCAGTAGCTCACAGGTTGTGAGCTCCTACAATGAGCAGTTCTTC.

Notes on this clone: Since a much larger clone is just one base distant, this may be a read error. This chain uses TRBV5-1 with TRBJ1-1, with 9 bases identical to TRBD1. Germline V lookup: CDR1 SGHRS, CDR2 YFSETQ. This CDR3 contains 15 residues. The CDR3 sequence is CASSPGTGLNTEVFF. In DNA, the CDR3 is TGCGCCAGCAGCCCTGGGACAGGGTTGAACACTGAAGTTTTCTTT.

The rearrangement uses TRBV5-4 and TRBJ2-5; 8 bases map to TRBD1. The germline V gene has CDR1 SGHNT and CDR2 YYREEE (reference sequence). V shed 0 bases and J 4 bases; nucleotides not matched to a gene: 5. The CDR3 has 15 residues. The CDR3 region has the DNA TGTGCCAGCAGCTTGGGGGGACAGGTGGGAGAGACCCAGTACTTC. This translates into CASSLGGQVGETQYF.

This chain connects TRBV9 to TRBJ2-2, with TRBD2 matching 9 bases. Germline lookup yields CDR1 SGDLS and CDR2 YYNGEE. The CDR3 loop spans 17 amino acids. J was trimmed by 3 bases and V by 0 bases; bases with no gene match: 6. CDR3 nucleotides: TGTGCCAGCAGCGTAGGGCTAGCGGGACTATACACCGGGGAGCTGTTTTTT. Its protein is CASSVGLAGLYTGELFF.

The genes are TRBV10-2 and TRBJ1-5; the D gene is possibly TRBD1 (5 bases). Trimming removed 1 base from V and 0 bases from J, with 10 bases in between. The CDR3 extends over 16 amino acids. Germline CDR1 WSHSY, CDR2 SAAADI. In DNA, the CDR3 is TGCGCCAGCAGTGAGTTGGGACCGGCTAGCAATCAGCCCCAGCATTTT. Protein: CASSELGPASNQPQHF.

This clone was observed at least ten times. The chain recombines TRBV6-1 with TRBJ2-3; D is uncertain. There are 18 residues in the CDR3. Germline loops: CDR1 MNHNS, CDR2 SASEGT. Trimming removed 0 bases from V and 2 bases from J, with 18 bases in between. The CDR3 DNA reads as TGTGCCAGCAGTGAAGCGTATAGAGCGATCCCCCTCACAGATACGCAGTATTTT. Amino acids: CASSEAYRAIPLTDTQYF.

On this clone: The sample carries other DNA sequences with the same CDR3. J is TRBJ2-1 and V is TRBV4-1; TRBD2 might be the D (7 bases). This CDR3 has 16 amino acids. Germline CDR1 MGHRA, CDR2 YSYEKL. The V end lost 0 bases, the J end lost 4 bases, and 13 bases lay between the germline ends. CDR3 amino acids: CASSQEGASGYNEQFF. CDR3 sequence (DNA): TGCGCCAGCAGCCAAGAGGGGGCTAGCGGATACAATGAGCAGTTCTTC.